The T cell receptor (beta chain) under discussion was sequenced for a study of blood T cell repertoires in COVID-19. Study overall: The samples span acute and convalescent COVID-19 from the United States, Italy and Spain. The analysed material was cDNA or gDNA that came from T cells, B-cell-depleted T cells, or PBMCs.

CDR3 length equals 15 residues. Trimming at V came to 0 bases and at J to 8 bases, leaving 3 bases not matched to a gene. Germline V gives CDR1 SGDLS, CDR2 YYNGEE. How the authors handled the data: Estimation of nucleated cell counts was performed using reference gene primer amplification. Sequenced by immunoSEQ multiplex PCR; TCRdb stores in-frame clones only, minus some. That table supplies the V and J calls and clone size; D and trimming were determined from the DNA. The sample shows 130,000 to 150,000 clones, 87% of them seen only once. This TCR came from a man aged 45 to 65 who had recovered from COVID-19. The sample consisted of peripheral blood. The chain uses TRBV9 and TRBJ2-1; 12 positions match TRBD2. CDR3 region: CASSVEGLAGYEQFF. CDR3 coding DNA: TGTGCCAGCAGCGTAGAGGGACTAGCGGGTTATGAGCAGTTCTTC. Using reference TRBV9 and TRBJ2-1 for the parts outside the CDR3, the full variable domain is DSGVTQTPKHLITATGQRVTLRCSPRSGDLSVYWYQQSLDQGLQFLIQYYNGEERAKGNILERFSAQQFPDLHSELNLSSLELGDSALYFCASSVEGLAGYEQFFGPGTRLTVL.